One and the same sample provided the 16 T cell receptor beta chains below, sequenced in a study of T cell repertoires in cytomegalovirus infection. Antigens of these TCRs are unknown. MiXCR, run by TCRdb on the reads, gives a single entry per CDR3 protein. The data contain almost 90,000 distinct CDR3 sequences, about 29% of them singletons. This specimen consisted of CD8+ T cells from cultured PBMCs, obtained from culture after CMV antigen stimulation. The receptors here all came from a human donor in good health (CMV status not recorded). Some clones in this sample may be carry-over from other donors' samples.

This clonotype was seen more than once but under ten times. V usage is TRBV7-8 and J usage is TRBJ2-1, with 10 bases aligning to TRBD2. V lost 6 bases and J lost 8; bases outside the gene matches: 16. The CDR3 consists of 17 residues. Per the germline V gene, CDR1 is SGHVS and CDR2 is FQNEAQ. CDR3 protein: CASSYGSQRGGRDEQFF. For the CDR3, the DNA is TGTGCCAGCAGTTACGGGTCCCAGCGGGGGGGGAGGGATGAGCAGTTCTTC.

The chain joins TRBV5-6 to TRBJ2-7; D is undetermined. V was trimmed by 9 bases and J by 3 bases, leaving 16 bases between them. The CDR3 sequence is 13 residues long. In germline, CDR1 is SGHDT, CDR2 YYEEEE. Here the CDR3 DNA reads TGTGCCACCTCGACCTGGCCTATCTACGAGCAGTACTTC. This encodes CATSTWPIYEQYF.

V usage is TRBV27 and J usage is TRBJ2-3; 10 nucleotides match TRBD1. From germline, CDR1 is MNHEY and CDR2 SMNVEV (reference sequence). J was trimmed by 4 bases and V by 3 bases; bases with no gene match: 4. The CDR3 is 15 residues long. CDR3 nucleotide sequence: TGTGCCAGCAGTTTGGGGACAGGGGCCGCAGATACGCAGTATTTT. Its translation is CASSLGTGAADTQYF.

Comment on this clonotype: Just one base apart from a much larger clone, this may be a read error. The chain uses TRBV24-1 and TRBJ2-3; maybe TRBD2 (5 bases). Germline values: CDR1 KGHDR, CDR2 SFDVKD. The CDR3 length is 16 residues. The CDR3 nucleotides are TGTGCCACCAGTGACCCGGACTCAATGGGCCCAGATACGCAGTGTTTT. Encoded protein: CATSDPDSMGPDTQCF.

This clonotype has a count of ten or more. V usage is TRBV25-1 and J usage is TRBJ2-5; D remains unclear. This CDR3 has 15 residues. The V gene's germline CDR1 is MGHDK and CDR2 SYGVNS. V was shortened by 3 bases and J by 5 bases, with 16 bases between the two germline ends. CDR3 region: CASSDGAARWETQYF. CDR3 DNA: TGTGCCAGCAGTGACGGCGCAGCCCGATGGGAGACCCAGTACTTC. Variable domain in full (rest from reference TRBV25-1 and TRBJ2-5): EADIYQTPRYLVIGTGKKITLECSQTMGHDKMYWYQQDPGMELHLIHYSYGVNSTEKGDLSSESTVSRIRTEHFPLTLESARPSHTSQYLCASSDGAARWETQYFGPGTRLLVL.

The J gene is TRBJ1-1, the V gene TRBV2; tentative D call: TRBD1 (5 bases). The germline gives CDR1 SNHLY, CDR2 FYNNEI. The CDR3 length is 14 residues. V was cut by 3 bases and J by 3 bases, with 11 bases left in between. The CDR3 here is CASSDFGGDTEAFF. The CDR3, as DNA: TGTGCCAGCAGTGATTTTGGGGGGGACACTGAAGCTTTCTTT. Full variable domain (outside the CDR3, taken from reference TRBV2 and TRBJ1-1): EPEVTQTPSHQVTQMGQEVILRCVPISNHLYFYWYRQILGQKVEFLVSFYNNEISEKSEIFDDQFSVERPDGSNFTLKIRSTKLEDSAMYFCASSDFGGDTEAFFGQGTRLTVV.

This clonotype has only a few counts. This chain uses TRBV12-5 with TRBJ2-3; 9 bases map to TRBD1. The CDR3 has 19 residues. V lost 7 bases to trimming and J lost 0 bases; unmatched junction nucleotides: 17. Per germline, CDR1 LGHNT and CDR2 FRNRAP. Here the CDR3 DNA reads TGTGCTAGTGCCACAATACCCACAGGGGGCCGCACCAGCACAGATACGCAGTATTTT. Amino acids: CASATIPTGGRTSTDTQYF.

This clonotype was detected ten times or more. V is TRBV11-2 and J is TRBJ2-3; possibly TRBD1 for D (5 bases). Germline values: CDR1 SGHAT, CDR2 FQNNGV. V shed 5 bases and J shed 5 bases, with 17 bases lying between them. This CDR3 spans 15 amino acids. The CDR3 loop is CASSQVPQGRDTQYF. The CDR3 bases are TGTGCCAGCAGCCAAGTCCCCCAGGGCCGAGATACGCAGTATTTT. The full variable domain, its missing parts supplied by reference TRBV11-2 and TRBJ2-3, is EAGVAQSPRYKIIEKRQSVAFWCNPISGHATLYWYQQILGQGPKLLIQFQNNGVVDDSQLPKDRFSAERLKGVDSTLKIQPAKLEDSAVYLCASSQVPQGRDTQYFGPGTRLTVL.

The V gene is TRBV4-1, the J gene TRBJ1-1; D remains unclear. Looked up from germline, CDR1 is MGHRA and CDR2 is YSYEKL. The CDR3 totals 12 residues. Trimming cost V 3 bases and J 8 bases, with 10 bases left between them. DNA of the CDR3: TGCGCCAGCAGCCACCCCCCGGGAGAAGCTTTCTTT. Encoded protein: CASSHPPGEAFF.

The V call is TRBV12-3 or TRBV12-4, the J call TRBJ2-5, with 7 positions matching TRBD1. The CDR3 is 14 residues long. The trim removed 5 bases at V and 3 bases at J, leaving 6 bases unmatched. CDR3 DNA sequence: TGTGCCAGCAGTGCCACAGGGGCCGAAGAGACCCAGTACTTC. It is translated as CASSATGAEETQYF.

The table lists this clonotype with a few counts. This rearrangement joins TRBV27 to TRBJ2-3; D assignment may be TRBD1 or TRBD2 (6 bases each). Trimming left V 5 bases short and J 5 bases short, with 17 bases between. From germline, CDR1 is MNHEY and CDR2 SMNVEV (reference sequence). The CDR3 consists of 15 residues. The CDR3 sequence is CASSPQLGGIDTQYF. In nucleotides, the CDR3 is TGTGCCAGCAGTCCCCAACTAGGGGGGATAGATACGCAGTATTTT.

This clonotype was detected many times. The J gene is TRBJ2-1, the V gene TRBV27, with TRBD2 matching 11 bases. Trimming at V came to 2 bases and at J to 4 bases, leaving 4 bases not matched to a gene. CDR1 is MNHEY and CDR2 is SMNVEV in the germline V gene (reference sequence). The CDR3 runs 16 residues. For the CDR3, the DNA is TGTGCCAGCAGTTTACAGACTAGCGGGGCGTACAATGAGCAGTTCTTC. Translation: CASSLQTSGAYNEQFF.

V gene TRBV29-1 combines with J gene TRBJ1-1; no clear D gene. V lost 3 bases, J lost 2 bases, and 7 bases lay in between. This CDR3 is built from 12 residues. In germline, CDR1 is SQVTM, CDR2 ANQGSEA. Written as DNA, the CDR3 is TGCAGCGTTGAGGAGGGTAACACTGAAGCTTTCTTT. This codes for CSVEEGNTEAFF.

Only a few counts were recorded for this clonotype. The chain combines TRBV7-2 with TRBJ1-2; TRBD1 matches at 7 bases. Germline V lookup: CDR1 SGHTA, CDR2 FQGNSA. CDR3 length equals 15 residues. Unmatched junction bases numbered 3, after V lost 2 bases and J lost 0 bases. CDR3: CASSLPGTANYGYTF. The CDR3 bases are TGTGCCAGCAGCTTACCCGGGACAGCTAACTATGGCTACACCTTC. The entire variable domain, with the rest obtained from reference TRBV7-2 and TRBJ1-2, is as follows: GAGVSQSPSNKVTEKGKDVELRCDPISGHTALYWYRQSLGQGLEFLIYFQGNSAPDKSGLPSDRFSAERTGGSVSTLTIQRTQQEDSAVYLCASSLPGTANYGYTFGSGTRLTVV.

CDR3 nucleotide sequence: TGTGCCACGACTACTGAGGTAGCGGGGGCCATGAACACCGGGGAGCTGTTTTTT. It translates to CATTTEVAGAMNTGELFF. V is TRBV10-3 and J is TRBJ2-2; 9 positions match TRBD2. The CDR3 loop spans 18 amino acids. The ends lost 10 bases at V and 1 base at J; junction bases unmatched: 16. Germline V gives CDR1 ENHRY, CDR2 SYGVKD.

The genes are TRBV19 and TRBJ2-1; no definite D call. This CDR3 has 15 amino acids. Germline CDR1 is LNHDA and CDR2 is SQIVND (reference sequence). V lost 3 bases and J lost 0, with 9 bases in between. CDR3 protein: CASSISHSSYNEQFF. The DNA for the CDR3 is TGTGCCAGTAGTATCTCACACAGCTCCTACAATGAGCAGTTCTTC.